This T cell receptor (beta chain) was sequenced during a study of regulatory T cells in long-lasting Graves disease. Construction of TCR beta libraries relied on iRepertoire HTBI primers and on Arm-PCR targeting CDR3 regions. TCRdb re-analysed the multiplex PCR reads in MiXCR, keeping a single row per CDR3 protein. The sample holds about 620,000 distinct CDR3 sequences, less than 20% seen once. Indicated time point: newly diagnosed GD, antithyroid drugs for less than 3 months. From PBMCs, RNA was extracted and then used to make the TCR library. CDR3 length equals 13 residues. V lost 6 bases, J lost 4 bases, and 12 bases lay in between. Germline V gene sequence: CDR1 SEHNR, CDR2 FQNEAQ (reference sequence). Of note for this clonotype: Its antigen is undetermined.

Regarding the study as a whole: Preferential use of TRBV28, TRBJ1-2 and TRBJ2-5 was seen in persistent disease.

The data were also submitted as part of a second study, on T cells in Graves' hyperthyroidism and ophthalmopathy. This second report adds: Calling Graves' hyperthyroidism stable meant ophthalmopathy did not progress within 18 months.

V is TRBV7-9 and J is TRBJ1-1; D gene uncertain. The sequencing here drew on peripheral blood mononuclear cells (PBMCs), taken at new diagnosis, from a patient treated with antithyroid drugs. The sequence derives from a woman aged 25-40 years with Graves disease. Here the CDR3 DNA reads TGTGCCAGCAGACTGGACCTAATCACTGAAGCTTTCTTT. It codes for CASRLDLITEAFF.